These T cell receptor beta chains were read from a single sample in a study of CXCR3-negative and CXCR3-positive naive CD8 T cells. TCRdb re-called the 5' RACE reads, yielding one record per CDR3 amino acid sequence without DNA. There are approximately 39,000 distinct CDR3 sequences in the sample, with roughly 15% held by the top ten. Sequencing was performed on memory CD8+ T cells from blood. The receptors originated from a human donor in good health. Some clones in this sample may be carry-over from other donors' samples. The CDR3 runs from the conserved cysteine through the conserved F or W.

j_gene | v_gene | CDR3aa
TRBJ1-1 | TRBV20-1 | CSSLAGRNTEAFF
TRBJ2-7 | TRBV7-6 | CASSSREGPGLYEQYF
TRBJ2-6 | TRBV28 | CASTPLGANVLTF
TRBJ1-2 | TRBV6-5 | CASSYSNQSPGGYTF
TRBJ1-5 | TRBV28 | CASSLSRPQHF
TRBJ1-1 | TRBV19 | CASSTRPGRDMNTEAFF
TRBJ2-3 | TRBV12-3/TRBV12-4 | CASSPDSTDTQYF
TRBJ2-1 | TRBV10-3 | CAISPLAGEDEQFF
TRBJ2-7 | TRBV28 | CASSPRTFTYEQYF
TRBJ1-2 | TRBV7-9 | CASSFNAGYTF
TRBJ1-1 | TRBV20-1 | CSADTGEGYTEAFF
TRBJ2-1 | TRBV14 | CASSPSSRPYNEQFF
TRBJ1-1 | TRBV27 | CASSLFGFPIAAFF
TRBJ1-1 | TRBV5-1 | CASSLSGTEGEAFF
TRBJ2-5 | TRBV29-1 | CSVRNRDREGRETQYF
TRBJ2-1 | TRBV7-9 | CASSPPGQGYNEQFF
TRBJ2-1 | TRBV18 | CASSPAGTSGGSSYNEQFF
TRBJ2-1 | TRBV6-2/TRBV6-3 | CASSSISGSSYNEQFF
TRBJ2-1 | TRBV7-6 | CASRQEPYNEQFF
TRBJ2-3 | TRBV7-8 | CASSASGGRGDTQYF
TRBJ2-3 | TRBV6-5 | CASSPGSQPILHTDTQYF
TRBJ2-3 | TRBV9 | CASSVAGGLSADTQYF
TRBJ2-2 | TRBV3-1 | CASSTHDGSGELFF
TRBJ1-1 | TRBV7-9 | CASSFGLAVETEAFF
TRBJ2-7 | TRBV15 | CATRQGYEQYF
TRBJ2-2 | TRBV5-1 | CASSLFPETGELFF
TRBJ2-3 | TRBV29-1 | CSVEAAPSTDTQYF
TRBJ2-1 | TRBV5-1 | CASRGDNEQFF
TRBJ2-2 | TRBV15 | CATTLTAPTGELFF
TRBJ2-3 | TRBV28 | CACIKGWKDTQYF
TRBJ2-2 | TRBV20-1 | CSARGLSGDTGELFF
TRBJ2-7 | TRBV7-9 | CASSLDGGLEHF
TRBJ2-3 | TRBV9 | CASSVALAATSTDTQYF
TRBJ1-2 | TRBV7-9 | CASRSTFIYGYTF
TRBJ2-7 | TRBV7-9 | CASSSHATDRGREQYF
TRBJ2-1 | TRBV6-5 | CASSLERDRNEQFF
TRBJ2-2 | TRBV29-1 | CSVEDPHRETGELFF
TRBJ2-5 | TRBV20-1 | CSARDSGGASPEDQYF